This T cell receptor beta chain came from a study of beta chain features in type 1 diabetes. Overall study findings and caveats: Shorter TCRB CDR3s, moderately but significantly so, marked every one of the four CD4+ subsets in Type 1 diabetes patients.

There are 14 residues in the CDR3. The V and J ends lost 1 base and 7 bases, in that order; junction bases with no gene match: 4. Germline CDR1 is LGHNA and CDR2 is YSLEER. This clone was counted a few times. Antigen: not known. The investigators reverse transcribed all of the isolated RNA, so they sequenced expressed TCRB transcripts. Assay used: immunoSEQ multiplex PCR; TCRdb lists only in-frame clones, some missing. Found here are 600,000 to 750,000 clones, 9.5% to 15% of them singletons; the top ten hold more than 0.1%. The gene calls are TRBV4-3 and TRBJ1-2; 9 nucleotides align to TRBD1. The specimen was naive CD4+ T cells from blood. This TCR was recovered from a man aged 25-45 years with type 1 diabetes. In DNA form, the CDR3 reads TGCGCCAGCAGCCAAGGGACAGGGGACGCTGGCTACACCTTC. Translating it yields CASSQGTGDAGYTF.